This T cell receptor beta chain was documented in a study of spatial heterogeneity in lung cancer (dated by TCRdb to about 2019). Notes on the research overall: Beta-chain transcripts were consistently detected in greater numbers than alpha-chain transcripts, which likely reflected higher beta-chain transcript abundance. In tumor regions, TCR transcript counts showed a strong correlation with a T cell transcriptional module score derived from matched bulk RNA-seq. In the raw uncorrected reads, each unique combination of TCR and UMI appeared on average more than ten times. TCR alpha and beta repertoires were quantitatively compared across multiple tumor regions, matched nontumor lung and blood in non-small cell lung cancer. Nonsynonymous mutation counts, determined by whole-exome sequencing of tumor tissue, were related to TCR repertoire features. Both alpha and beta chains were TCR-sequenced in samples taken at surgery, namely 220 tumor regions, approximately 63 matched nontumor lung samples and 55 to 60 PBMC samples. Paper-wide results and their limitations: Estimated TCR-seq coverage of tumor T cells was only 5.5% to 8% for alpha chains and around 14% for beta chains. A correlation was observed between the number of expanded intratumoral alpha and beta TCRs and the tumor nonsynonymous mutation count. Counts of ubiquitous and regional expanded TCRs correlated with counts of ubiquitous and regional nonsynonymous mutations, respectively. Additional single-cell paired TCR alpha and beta sequencing was considered necessary to confirm, at a functional level, the hypothesis that regional TCRs recognize regional mutations.

What the time point label conveys for this sample: sample taken at primary tumor resection. The donors were 65 to 90 patients from the lung TRACERx cohort who had early-stage, untreated non-small cell lung cancer. TCR sequencing used whole RNA extracted from tumor and nontumor lung tissue, or from cryopreserved PBMC samples, without cell sorting. A patient was chosen for TCR sequencing only when enough RNA was available from at least two tumor regions. Before selection, tumor and adjacent nontumor lung specimens were reviewed by a lung pathologist. The cysteine opens and the phenylalanine closes a CDR3 of 14 amino acids. The kept DNA is CDR3 alone, 42 bases in frame from the first base. From a lookup of the germline V gene, CDR1 and CDR2 are SGHAT and FQNNGV. V drops 5 bases and J drops 12 bases, leaving 22 bases in between. The library was prepared using 5' RACE. Sequenced using a NextSeq 500. To allow correction of PCR and sequencing errors, the TCR library protocol tagged every TCR cDNA molecule with a unique molecular identifier. Turning to the authors' computational methods: TCR identification, UMI-based error correction and CDR3 extraction were all carried out with Decombinator tools. Expanded TCRs were defined as those above a frequency of 2 per 1,000, corresponding to the top 1% of the tumor frequency distribution. Expanded tumor TCRs statistically deemed absent (corrected P<0.05) from at least one tumor region were classed as regional, and all other expanded tumor TCRs were classed as ubiquitous. Renyi diversity was calculated using the R vegan package after each repertoire was subsampled 100 times to 5,000 TCRs. CDR3 similarity networks were built from amino acid triplet string-kernel similarity, connecting CDR3s with pairwise similarity above 0.82. Clones were called with MiXCR by TCRdb after fastp trimmed the public reads at Q25, and only in-frame beta chains were retained. Entries that share a CDR3 protein sequence are merged under the most common genes and DNA. The V and J calls shown here were made by TCRdb, not taken from the authors' results. The table for this sample lists around 12,000 distinct CDR3 sequences; 5.6% of them were counted only once. The ten largest clones capture over 8.5% of the sample.

This clonotype was seen repeatedly, ten times or more. The target of this receptor is not known. Base quality data are lacking; no much larger clone is found one base away. This beta chain is a stray read from a library made for alpha chains; its abundance is not meaningful. The TCR sequence derives from a female donor with early-stage non-small cell lung cancer. Sequencing was performed on lung tumor tissue, taken at surgery. This chain is built from TRBV11-2 and TRBJ1-1; tentative D gene TRBD1, with 6 bases matching. The DNA is TGTGCCAGCAGCCCACGAACAGGGTGGGGGTGGACTTTCTTT. The encoded protein is CASSPRTGWGWTFF.